This entry concerns a single T cell receptor (beta chain). This record belongs to a study of blood T cell repertoires in COVID-19. The CDR3 is 15 residues long. In germline, CDR1 is LNHDA, CDR2 SQIVND (reference sequence). V dropped 4 bases and J dropped 4 bases, with 14 bases sitting between them. Only in-frame clones appear in the TCRdb table, and some are missing; sequencing was by immunoSEQ multiplex PCR. The sample shows tens of thousands of clones, 85% of them seen only once. The sequenced material came from peripheral blood. The source is a man older than 75 with acute or convalescent COVID-19. This chain connects TRBV19 to TRBJ2-1, with a possible D match to TRBD1 (6 bases). The CDR3 reads CASSRGLNTYNEQFF. The DNA of the CDR3 is TGTGCCAGTAGTAGGGGGCTAAATACGTACAATGAGCAGTTCTTC.